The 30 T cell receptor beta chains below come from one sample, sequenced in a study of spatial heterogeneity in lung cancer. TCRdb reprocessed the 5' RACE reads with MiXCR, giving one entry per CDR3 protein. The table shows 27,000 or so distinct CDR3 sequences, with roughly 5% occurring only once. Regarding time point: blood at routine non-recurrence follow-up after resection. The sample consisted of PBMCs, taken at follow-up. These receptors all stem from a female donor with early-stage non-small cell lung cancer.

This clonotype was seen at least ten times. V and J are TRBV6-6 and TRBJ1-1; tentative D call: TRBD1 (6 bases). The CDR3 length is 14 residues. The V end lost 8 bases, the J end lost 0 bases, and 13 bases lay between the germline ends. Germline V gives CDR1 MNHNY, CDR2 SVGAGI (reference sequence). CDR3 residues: CASWGRGLNTEAFF. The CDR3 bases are TGTGCCAGCTGGGGGCGGGGGTTGAACACTGAAGCTTTCTTT.

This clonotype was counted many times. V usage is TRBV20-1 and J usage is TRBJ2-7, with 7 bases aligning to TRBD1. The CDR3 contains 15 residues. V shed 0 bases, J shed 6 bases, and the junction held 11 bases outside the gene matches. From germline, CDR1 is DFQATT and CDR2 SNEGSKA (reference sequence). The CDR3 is CSARDRTGVGFEQYF. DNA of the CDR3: TGCAGTGCTAGAGACCGAACAGGGGTCGGGTTCGAGCAGTACTTC.

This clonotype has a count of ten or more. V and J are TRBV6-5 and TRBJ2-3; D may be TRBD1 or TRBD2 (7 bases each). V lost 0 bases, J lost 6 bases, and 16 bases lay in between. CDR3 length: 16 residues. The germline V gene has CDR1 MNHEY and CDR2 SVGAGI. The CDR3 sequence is CASSYSEGAGEDTQYF. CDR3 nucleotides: TGTGCCAGCAGTTACTCAGAGGGGGCGGGGGAGGATACGCAGTATTTT.

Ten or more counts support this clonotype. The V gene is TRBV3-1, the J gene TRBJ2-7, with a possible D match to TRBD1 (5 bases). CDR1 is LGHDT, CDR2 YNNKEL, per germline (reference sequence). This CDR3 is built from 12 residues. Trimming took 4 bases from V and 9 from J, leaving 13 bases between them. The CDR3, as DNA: TGTGCCAGCAGCCCACAACAGGACACGCAGTACTTC. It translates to CASSPQQDTQYF.

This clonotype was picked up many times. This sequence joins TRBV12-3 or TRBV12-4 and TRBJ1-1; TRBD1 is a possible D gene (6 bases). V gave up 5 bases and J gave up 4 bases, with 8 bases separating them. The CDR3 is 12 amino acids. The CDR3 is CASSPDSTEAFF. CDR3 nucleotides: TGTGCCAGCAGTCCGGACAGCACTGAAGCTTTCTTT.

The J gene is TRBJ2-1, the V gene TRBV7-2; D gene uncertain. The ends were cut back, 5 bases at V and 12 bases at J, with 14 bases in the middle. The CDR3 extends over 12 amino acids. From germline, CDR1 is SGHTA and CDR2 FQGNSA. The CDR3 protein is CASSVMGNAQFF. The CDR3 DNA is TGTGCCAGCAGCGTCATGGGTAACGCGCAGTTCTTC.

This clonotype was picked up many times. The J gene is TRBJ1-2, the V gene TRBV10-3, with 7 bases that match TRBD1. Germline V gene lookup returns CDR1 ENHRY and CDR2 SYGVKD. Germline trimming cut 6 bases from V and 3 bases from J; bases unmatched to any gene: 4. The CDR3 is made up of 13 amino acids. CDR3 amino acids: CAIRNQGDYGYTF. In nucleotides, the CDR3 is TGTGCCATCAGGAACCAGGGGGACTATGGCTACACCTTC.

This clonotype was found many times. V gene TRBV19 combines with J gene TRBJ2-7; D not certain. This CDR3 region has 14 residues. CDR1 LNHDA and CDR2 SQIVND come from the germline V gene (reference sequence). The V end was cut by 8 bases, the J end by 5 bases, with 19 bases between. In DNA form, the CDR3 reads TGTGCCAGTTCCATAAGGTCGGCCCGGGACGAGCAGTACTTC. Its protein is CASSIRSARDEQYF.

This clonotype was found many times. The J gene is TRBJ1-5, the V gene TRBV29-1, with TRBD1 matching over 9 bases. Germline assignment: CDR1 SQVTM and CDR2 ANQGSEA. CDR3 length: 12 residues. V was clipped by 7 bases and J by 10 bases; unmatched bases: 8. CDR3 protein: CSAGGQGQPQHF. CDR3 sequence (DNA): TGCAGCGCAGGGGGACAGGGACAACCCCAGCATTTT.

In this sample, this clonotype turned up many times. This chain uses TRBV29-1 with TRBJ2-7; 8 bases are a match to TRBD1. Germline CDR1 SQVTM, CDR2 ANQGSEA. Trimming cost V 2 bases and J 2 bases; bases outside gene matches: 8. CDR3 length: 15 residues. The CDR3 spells CSVESFGTGAYEQYF. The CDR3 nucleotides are TGCAGCGTTGAAAGCTTCGGGACAGGAGCCTACGAGCAGTACTTC.

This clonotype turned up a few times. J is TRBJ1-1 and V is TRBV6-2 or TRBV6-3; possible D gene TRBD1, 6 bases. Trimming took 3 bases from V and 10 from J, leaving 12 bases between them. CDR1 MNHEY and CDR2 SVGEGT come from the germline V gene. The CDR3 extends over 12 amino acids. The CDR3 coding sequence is TGTGCCAGCAGTTATCGGGGGGCAGTAGCTTTCTTT. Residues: CASSYRGAVAFF.

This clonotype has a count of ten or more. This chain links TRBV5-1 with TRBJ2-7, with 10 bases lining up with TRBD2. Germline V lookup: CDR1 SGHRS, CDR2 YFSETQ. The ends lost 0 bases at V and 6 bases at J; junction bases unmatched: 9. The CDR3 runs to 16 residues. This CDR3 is CASSLGQREGPREQYF. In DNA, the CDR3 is TGCGCCAGCAGCTTGGGACAGCGGGAGGGCCCTCGCGAGCAGTACTTC.

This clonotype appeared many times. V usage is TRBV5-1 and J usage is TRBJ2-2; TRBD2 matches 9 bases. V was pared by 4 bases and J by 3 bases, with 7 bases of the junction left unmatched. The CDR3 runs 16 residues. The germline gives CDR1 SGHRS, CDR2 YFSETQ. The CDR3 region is CASSPGTSSDTGELFF. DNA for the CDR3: TGCGCCAGCAGCCCGGGGACTAGCAGCGACACCGGGGAGCTGTTTTTT.

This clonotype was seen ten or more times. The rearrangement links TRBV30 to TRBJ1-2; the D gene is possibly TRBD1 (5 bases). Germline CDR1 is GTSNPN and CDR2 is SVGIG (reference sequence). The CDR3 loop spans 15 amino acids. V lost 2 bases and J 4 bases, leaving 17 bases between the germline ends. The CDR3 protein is CAWSTDSHSAYGYTF. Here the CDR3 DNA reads TGTGCCTGGAGTACAGACAGCCATTCAGCCTATGGCTACACCTTC. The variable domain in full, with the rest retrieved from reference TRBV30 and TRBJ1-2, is SQTIHQWPATLVQPVGSPLSLECTVEGTSNPNLYWYRQAAGRGLQLLFYSVGIGQISSEVPQNLSASRPQDRQFILSSKKLLLSDSGFYLCAWSTDSHSAYGYTFGSGTRLTVV.

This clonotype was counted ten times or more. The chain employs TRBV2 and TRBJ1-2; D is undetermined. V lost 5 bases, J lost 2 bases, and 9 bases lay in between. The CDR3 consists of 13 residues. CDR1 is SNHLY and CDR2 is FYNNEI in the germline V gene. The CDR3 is CASSNQRNYGYTF. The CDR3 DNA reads TGTGCCAGCAGTAACCAGAGGAACTATGGCTACACCTTC.

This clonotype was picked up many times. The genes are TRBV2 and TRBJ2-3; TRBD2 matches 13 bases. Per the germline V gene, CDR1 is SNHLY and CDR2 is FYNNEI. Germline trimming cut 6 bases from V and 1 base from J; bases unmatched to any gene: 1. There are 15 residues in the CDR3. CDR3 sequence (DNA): TGTGCCAGCAGCGGACTAGCGGGAGGCACAGATACGCAGTATTTT. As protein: CASSGLAGGTDTQYF.

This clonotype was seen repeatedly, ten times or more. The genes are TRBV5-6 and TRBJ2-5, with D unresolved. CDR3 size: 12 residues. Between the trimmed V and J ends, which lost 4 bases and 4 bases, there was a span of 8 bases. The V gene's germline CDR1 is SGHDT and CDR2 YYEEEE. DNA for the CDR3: TGTGCCAGCAGCATTAGGCGAGAGACCCAGTACTTC. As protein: CASSIRRETQYF.

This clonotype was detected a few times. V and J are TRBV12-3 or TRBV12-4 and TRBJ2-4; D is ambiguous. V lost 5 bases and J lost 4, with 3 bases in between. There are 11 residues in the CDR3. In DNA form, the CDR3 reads TGTGCCAGCAGTACTAAAAACATTCAGTACTTC. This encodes CASSTKNIQYF.

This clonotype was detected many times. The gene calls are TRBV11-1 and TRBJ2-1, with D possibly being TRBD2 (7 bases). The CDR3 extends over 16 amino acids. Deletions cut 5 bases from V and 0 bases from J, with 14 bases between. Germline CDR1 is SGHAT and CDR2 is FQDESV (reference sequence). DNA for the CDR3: TGTGCCAGCAGCCCAGGGGCGGGAGCCTCCTACAATGAGCAGTTCTTC. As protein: CASSPGAGASYNEQFF. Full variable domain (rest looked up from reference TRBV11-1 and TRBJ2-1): EAEVAQSPRYKITEKSQAVAFWCDPISGHATLYWYRQILGQGPELLVQFQDESVVDDSQLPKDRFSAERLKGVDSTLKIQPAELGDSAMYLCASSPGAGASYNEQFFGPGTRLTVL.

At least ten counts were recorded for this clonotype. The CDR3 sequence is CASSLRAGNTGELFF. For the CDR3, the DNA is TGTGCCAGCAGTCTTAGGGCCGGGAACACCGGGGAGCTGTTTTTT. The chain recombines TRBV6-1 with TRBJ2-2; D is ambiguous. There are 15 residues in the CDR3. V lost 5 bases and J 1 base, leaving 11 bases between the germline ends. In germline, CDR1 is MNHNS, CDR2 SASEGT.

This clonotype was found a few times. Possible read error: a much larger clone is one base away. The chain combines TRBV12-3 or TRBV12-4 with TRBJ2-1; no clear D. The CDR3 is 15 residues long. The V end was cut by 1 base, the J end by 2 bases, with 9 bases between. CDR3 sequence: CASSLELGPYNEQFF. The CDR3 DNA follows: TGTGCCAGCAGTTTAGAACTGGGCCCCTACAATGAGCAGTTCTTC.

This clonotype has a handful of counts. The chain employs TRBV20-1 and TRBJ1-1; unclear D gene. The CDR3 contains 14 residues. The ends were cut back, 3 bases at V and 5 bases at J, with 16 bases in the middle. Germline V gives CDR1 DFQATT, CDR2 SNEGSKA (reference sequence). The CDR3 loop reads CSARSRGLETEAFF. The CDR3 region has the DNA TGCAGTGCTAGGAGTCGGGGTCTTGAAACTGAAGCTTTCTTT.

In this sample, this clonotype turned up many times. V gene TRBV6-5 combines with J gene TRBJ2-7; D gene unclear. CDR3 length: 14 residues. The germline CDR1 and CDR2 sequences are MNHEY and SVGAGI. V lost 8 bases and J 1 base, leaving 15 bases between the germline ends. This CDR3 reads CASGKGLGSYEQYF. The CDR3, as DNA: TGTGCCAGCGGGAAAGGGTTAGGGTCCTACGAGCAGTACTTC.

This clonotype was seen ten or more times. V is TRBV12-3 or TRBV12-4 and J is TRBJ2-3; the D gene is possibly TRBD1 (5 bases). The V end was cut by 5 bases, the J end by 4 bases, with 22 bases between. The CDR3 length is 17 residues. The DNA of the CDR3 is TGTGCCAGCAGTCCCGCCCCCGGGCAGGGTTCGTCAGATACGCAGTATTTT. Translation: CASSPAPGQGSSDTQYF.

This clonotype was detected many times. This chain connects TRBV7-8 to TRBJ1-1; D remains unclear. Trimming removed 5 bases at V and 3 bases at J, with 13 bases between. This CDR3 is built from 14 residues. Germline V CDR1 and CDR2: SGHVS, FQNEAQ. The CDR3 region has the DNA TGTGCCAGCAGCCCGCTAGTTAGGGACACTGAAGCTTTCTTT. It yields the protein CASSPLVRDTEAFF.

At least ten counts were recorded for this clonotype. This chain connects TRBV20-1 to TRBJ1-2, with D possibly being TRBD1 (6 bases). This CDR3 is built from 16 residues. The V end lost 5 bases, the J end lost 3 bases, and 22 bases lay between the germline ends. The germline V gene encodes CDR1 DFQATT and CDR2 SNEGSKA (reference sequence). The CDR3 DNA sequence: TGCAGTGCTGATCCTACGACAGGCCAGGGTGACTATGGCTACACCTTC. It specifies CSADPTTGQGDYGYTF.

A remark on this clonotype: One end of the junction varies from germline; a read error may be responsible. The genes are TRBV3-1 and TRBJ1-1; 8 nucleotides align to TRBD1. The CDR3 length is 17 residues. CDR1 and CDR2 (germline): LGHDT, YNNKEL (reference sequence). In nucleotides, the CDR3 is TGTGCCGGCAGCCAAGGGGACAGGCGGTTCGGGAACACTGAAGCTTTCTTT. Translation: CAGSQGDRRFGNTEAFF.

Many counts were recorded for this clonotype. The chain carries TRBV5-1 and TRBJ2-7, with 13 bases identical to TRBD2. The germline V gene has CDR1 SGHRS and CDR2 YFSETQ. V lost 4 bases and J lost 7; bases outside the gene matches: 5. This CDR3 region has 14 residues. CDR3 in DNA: TGCGCCAGCAGCCGGACTAGCGGGAGTGGGGAGCAGTACTTC. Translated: CASSRTSGSGEQYF.

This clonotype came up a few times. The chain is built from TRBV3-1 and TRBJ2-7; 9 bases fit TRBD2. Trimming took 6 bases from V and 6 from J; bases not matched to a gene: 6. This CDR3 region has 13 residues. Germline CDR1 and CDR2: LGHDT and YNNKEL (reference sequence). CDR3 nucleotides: TGTGCCAGCAGACTCGGGACTAGCTTCGAGCAGTACTTC. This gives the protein CASRLGTSFEQYF.

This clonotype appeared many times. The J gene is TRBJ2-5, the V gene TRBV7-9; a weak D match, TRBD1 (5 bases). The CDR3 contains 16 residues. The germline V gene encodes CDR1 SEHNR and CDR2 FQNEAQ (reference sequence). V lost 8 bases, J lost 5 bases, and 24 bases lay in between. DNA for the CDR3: TGTGCCAGCGGTGTAAGGGGCAGGGATGGGATCGAGACCCAGTACTTC. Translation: CASGVRGRDGIETQYF.